Each of the 9 T cell receptor beta chains below was sequenced from the same sample in a study of cytomegalovirus exposure and HLA in healthy donors. PCR was performed using 60 Vbeta and 13 Jbeta primers. The method was immunoSEQ multiplex PCR; TCRdb's version includes in-frame clones alone and lacks a portion of them. The repertoire consists of 95,000 to 150,000 clones, with roughly 78% occurring once and the leading ten covering about 9.2%. Source material: PBMCs. These receptors were taken from a man younger than 45 in good health and CMV-seropositive.

In its sample, this clone was seen a few times. The J gene is TRBJ1-6, the V gene TRBV30, with 7 bases that match TRBD1. Looked up from germline, CDR1 is GTSNPN and CDR2 is SVGIG (reference sequence). Trimming cost V 4 bases and J 8 bases; bases outside gene matches: 8. This CDR3 contains 14 residues. As DNA, the CDR3 is TGTGCCTGGACCCGGACAGGCTCATATTCACCCCTCCACTTT. Residues: CAWTRTGSYSPLHF.

The V gene is TRBV15, the J gene TRBJ2-3; a possible D gene is TRBD2 (5 bases). The CDR3 length is 17 residues. The germline V and J ends were trimmed by 5 bases and 5 bases, with 23 bases remaining between them. Germline loops: CDR1 LNHNV, CDR2 YYDKDF (reference sequence). Here the CDR3 DNA reads TGTGCCACCAGCCCCAGATACCCTAGGGTCGGGAAAGATACGCAGTATTTT. It specifies CATSPRYPRVGKDTQYF.

The rearrangement uses TRBV4-2 and TRBJ1-1; the D is unclear. The CDR3 contains 16 residues. The V end was cut by 0 bases, the J end by 2 bases, with 13 bases between. The germline gives CDR1 LGHNA, CDR2 YNFKEQ. This chain's CDR3 is CASSQEGAGPNTEAFF. Here the CDR3 DNA reads TGTGCCAGCAGCCAAGAGGGAGCAGGCCCCAACACTGAAGCTTTCTTT.

The chain recombines TRBV6-1 with TRBJ1-2, with 7 positions matching TRBD1. V lost 7 bases, J lost 6 bases, and 14 bases stayed unmatched. Germline V lookup: CDR1 MNHNS, CDR2 SASEGT. CDR3 size: 15 residues. In DNA form, the CDR3 reads TGTGCCAGCATCCTGACAGGGATAAGGGGCCATGGCTACACCTTC. Amino acids: CASILTGIRGHGYTF.

The table lists this clone with a count of one. V gene TRBV10-2 combines with J gene TRBJ2-5; maybe TRBD1 (5 bases). The CDR3 contains 14 residues. The ends were cut back, 3 bases at V and 5 bases at J, with 13 bases in the middle. Germline CDR1 is WSHSY and CDR2 is SAAADI. CDR3 nucleotide sequence: TGCGCCAGCAGTGACAGGGATCTTGCGGAGACCCAGTACTTC. It specifies CASSDRDLAETQYF.

The chain uses TRBV14 and TRBJ2-5; D is perhaps TRBD2 (5 bases). Trimming took 1 base from V and 5 from J, leaving 11 bases between them. The CDR3 consists of 14 residues. Per the germline V gene, CDR1 is SGHDN and CDR2 is FVKESK. CDR3 in amino acids: CASSQGSRRETQYF. CDR3 in DNA: TGTGCCAGCAGCCAAGGGTCCAGGAGGGAGACCCAGTACTTC.

V is TRBV19 and J is TRBJ2-3; D is perhaps TRBD2 (5 bases). There are 13 residues in the CDR3. CDR1 and CDR2 (germline): LNHDA, SQIVND (reference sequence). Trimming stripped 7 bases from V and 1 base from J, with 9 bases between. The CDR3 sequence is CASMNGGTDTQYF. CDR3 coding DNA: TGTGCCAGTATGAACGGGGGCACAGATACGCAGTATTTT.

This clone showed up just a few times. J is TRBJ2-5 and V is TRBV29-1; 7 nucleotides line up with TRBD1. The J call is doubtful: the DNA matches TRBJ2-7 better. Germline V gene lookup returns CDR1 SQVTM and CDR2 ANQGSEA. The CDR3 runs to 12 residues. This chain's CDR3 is CSVELTGNEQYF. The CDR3 DNA follows: TGCAGCGTCGAACTGACAGGGAACGAGCAGTACTTC.

This clone has a single count. The chain combines TRBV6-4 with TRBJ1-4; D is undetermined. CDR1 MRHNA and CDR2 SNTAGT come from the germline V gene. Trimming shortened V by 0 bases and J by 4 bases, and 9 bases separated the two germline ends. This CDR3 region has 15 residues. The chain's CDR3 is CASSDSRQFNEKLFF. CDR3 in DNA: TGTGCCAGCAGTGACTCGAGGCAGTTTAATGAAAAACTGTTTTTT.